This T cell receptor beta chain was identified during a study of Ad26.COV2.S vaccination and SARS-CoV-2 variants. Profiling relied on immunoSEQ multiplex PCR, and the TCRdb table lists in-frame clones only, not all of them. Here the sample spans 350,000 to 400,000 clones, 70% to 90% being singletons. The CDR3 length is 10 residues. The germline V gene encodes CDR1 MRHNA and CDR2 SNTAGT. V dropped 9 bases and J dropped 5 bases, with 8 bases sitting between them. This sample's treatment: roughly 19 received Ad26.COV2.S at low or high dose, single or two shots; 5 received placebo; per-sample allocation not given. Each sample was drawn 63 days after the first injection (of vaccine or placebo).

The sequence came from a person aged 18-60 years who received the Ad26.COV2.S COVID-19 vaccine or a placebo. The rearrangement uses TRBV6-4 and TRBJ2-7; D is ambiguous. Sample: peripheral blood, taken in a trial of Ad26.COV2.S vaccine versus placebo. The CDR3 sequence is CARTDNEQYF. DNA of the CDR3: TGTGCCAGGACCGACAACGAGCAGTACTTC.